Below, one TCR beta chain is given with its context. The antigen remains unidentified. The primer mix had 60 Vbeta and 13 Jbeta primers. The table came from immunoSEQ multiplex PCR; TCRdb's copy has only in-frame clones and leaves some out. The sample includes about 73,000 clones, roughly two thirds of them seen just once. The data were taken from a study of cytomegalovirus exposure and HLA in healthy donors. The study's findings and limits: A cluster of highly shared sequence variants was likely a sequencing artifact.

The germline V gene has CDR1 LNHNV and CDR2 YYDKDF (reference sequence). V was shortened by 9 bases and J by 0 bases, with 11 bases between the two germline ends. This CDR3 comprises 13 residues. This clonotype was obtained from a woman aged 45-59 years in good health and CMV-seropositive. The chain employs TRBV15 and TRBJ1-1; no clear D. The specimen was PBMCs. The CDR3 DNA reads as TGTGCCACTAACGGAGGCATGAACACTGAAGCTTTCTTT. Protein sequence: CATNGGMNTEAFF. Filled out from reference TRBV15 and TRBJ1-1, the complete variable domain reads DAMVIQNPRYQVTQFGKPVTLSCSQTLNHNVMYWYQQKSSQAPKLLFHYYDKDFNNEADTPDNFQSRRPNTSFCFLDIRSPGLGDTAMYLCATNGGMNTEAFFGQGTRLTVV.